The present TCR beta chain was sequenced within a study of shared clonotypes between healthy human individuals. This clone has just a few counts. Germline V gene sequence: CDR1 MNHEY, CDR2 SMNVEV (reference sequence). Trimming at V came to 0 bases and at J to 6 bases, leaving 8 bases not matched to a gene. The CDR3 contains 16 residues. The assay was immunoSEQ multiplex PCR, and TCRdb's table has in-frame clones only and misses some. The data hold more than 900,000 clones, with 70% to 80% observed a single time. Each of the donors was a healthy adult who was HIV-negative and had not had a recent acute infection or vaccination. Everyone who donated was a Caucasian adult who lived in Nashville, Tennessee.

J is TRBJ1-1 and V is TRBV27; TRBD1 aligns across 9 bases. Sequencing was carried out using memory CD4+ T cells from PBMCs. Subset here: CD45RA-negative fraction. The TCR comes from a young man in good health. Some clones in this sample may be carry-over from other donors' samples. The CDR3: CASSLSTGQGAPEAFF. CDR3 coding DNA: TGTGCCAGCAGTTTATCAACGGGACAGGGTGCGCCTGAAGCTTTCTTT.